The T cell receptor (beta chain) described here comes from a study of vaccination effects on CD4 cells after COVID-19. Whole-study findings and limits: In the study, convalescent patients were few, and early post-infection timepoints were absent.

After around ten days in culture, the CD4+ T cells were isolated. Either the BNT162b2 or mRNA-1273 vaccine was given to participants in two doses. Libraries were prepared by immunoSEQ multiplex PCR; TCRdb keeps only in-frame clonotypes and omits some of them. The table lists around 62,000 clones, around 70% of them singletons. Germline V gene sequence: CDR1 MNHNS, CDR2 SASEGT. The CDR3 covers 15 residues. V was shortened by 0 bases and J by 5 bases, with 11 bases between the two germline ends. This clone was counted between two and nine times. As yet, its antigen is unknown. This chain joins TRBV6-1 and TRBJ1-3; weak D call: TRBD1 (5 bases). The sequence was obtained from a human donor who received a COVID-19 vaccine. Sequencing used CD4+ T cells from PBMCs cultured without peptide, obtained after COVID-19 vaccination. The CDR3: CASSEAGTGRNTIYF. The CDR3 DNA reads TGTGCCAGCAGTGAAGCGGGTACAGGTAGAAACACCATATATTTT.